This paragraph reports one T cell receptor beta chain. The clone's antigen remains unknown. No base qualities exist here, and no much larger clone lies one base off it. The CDR1 and CDR2 encoded by the germline V gene are SGDLS and YYNGEE. The CDR3 starts with the cysteine, ends with the phenylalanine, and has 14 residues. The retained sequence is limited to the CDR3, 42 bases, with the frame set at the first base. V sheds 7 bases and J sheds 3 bases, leaving 17 bases between their ends. The sample originates from a study of T cells in Graves' hyperthyroidism and ophthalmopathy (dated by TCRdb to the late 2010s). In terms of the full investigation: Peripheral blood was collected at initial diagnosis, before any treatment. TCR V-J signatures able to tell the groups apart were searched for in a discovery cohort of some 97 patients, of whom 43 had Graves' ophthalmopathy and roughly 59 had stable Graves' hyperthyroidism. Whether ophthalmopathy could be predicted prospectively was tested in an independent validation cohort made up of 18 to 20 hyperthyroidism patients plus 17 patients who later progressed to ophthalmopathy. For training and testing, the 100 or so patients in the discovery cohort were randomly divided in a 7:3 ratio. The study also compared thyroid tissue and blood T-cell repertoires from roughly 6 Graves' hyperthyroidism patients. Following sampling, methimazole starting at 30 mg daily was given to hyperthyroidism patients, and high-dose intravenous methylprednisolone was given to ophthalmopathy patients. TCR Vbeta CDR3 sequencing of roughly 140 peripheral blood samples (approximately 44 ophthalmopathy, 70 to 85 hyperthyroidism and about 17 progressor patients) is reported in the paper. What the study reported, not specific to this receptor: Blood samples also contained most of the expanded thyroid clonotypes (frequency above 0.001), which suggests that blood repertoires may reflect thyroid immune responses. Sample size was not statistically predetermined, and investigators were not blinded to group allocation. Ophthalmopathy was separated from stable hyperthyroidism by a 13 V-J signature model, with roughly 88% sensitivity and roughly 81% specificity obtained in cross-validation and 80%/75% obtained in testing. During validation, the model predicted progression to ophthalmopathy a median of around 7 months ahead of onset, with 70.59% sensitivity and more than 72% specificity.

Graves' hyperthyroidism was defined as stable when no progression to ophthalmopathy occurred over 18 months of follow-up. The hyperthyroidism patients were between 18 and 65 years old and newly diagnosed, with a disease duration of less than 2 months. Any patient with an uncontrolled infection, another autoimmune disease, pregnancy or lactation was excluded. Diagnoses were based on clinical symptoms, serum thyroxine and TRAb, thyroid ultrasound and orbital computed tomography. Ficoll-Paque density gradient centrifugation was used to isolate PBMCs from 10 ml of fresh peripheral blood. Total RNA was extracted with Trizol reagent, and quality was checked on an Agilent 2100 Bioanalyzer. Amplification of TCR beta CDR3 regions was carried out from RNA transcripts. A first-round RT-PCR of the TCR CDR3 used the HTBI primer set with the Qiagen OneStep RT-PCR kit. Libraries were constructed in a second round of multiplex PCR, after which size selection and purification were carried out. The libraries were sequenced on an Illumina HiSeq2000 using paired-end 100 bp reads. Turning to the authors' computational methods: SOAPnuke was used to process the raw data, with reads discarded if the reads contained adapters or uncalled bases, had a mean Phred below 15, or lacked an exact constant-primer or identifier match. High-quality paired reads were merged using COPE v1.2.5, and each unique nucleotide sequence was defined as a clonotype. MiTCR v1.1 was used to align clonotypes to the IMGT TRBV, TRBD and TRBJ reference segments. The analysis included only V-J combinations with a frequency above 0.0001, which together covered around 99% of the repertoires. The TCS score was defined as F50 (clonal expansion) divided by E x V (chaos), with BLOSUM62-based TCRdist calculated between CDR3 peptides within each V-J. Welch's t-statistics and random forest reduced roughly 530 V-J features to about 13, which were used in a naive Bayes classifier (R e1071). The similarity between thyroid and blood repertoires was quantified using the Morisita-Horn index. In-frame beta chains were kept once TCRdb had trimmed the public reads at Q25 with fastp and called clones with MiXCR. Every entry covers one CDR3 protein and lists the most common genes and DNA from its rows. The V and J calls reflect TCRdb's pipeline rather than the authors' work. Recorded for this sample are roughly 100,000 distinct CDR3 sequences; over 45% of them occurred a single time. The ten largest account for approximately 30% of the sample.

This TCR came from a man aged 40-50 years with Graves' hyperthyroidism. Sequenced: blood. This receptor chain uses TRBV9 and TRBJ2-7, with TRBD2 as a weak D call on 7 bases. The CDR3 here reads CASGGGGPGYEQYF. The nucleotides are TGTGCCAGCGGGGGGGGGGGGCCCGGCTACGAGCAGTACTTC.